This T cell receptor beta chain was profiled in a study of cytomegalovirus exposure and HLA in healthy donors. 60 Vbeta and 13 Jbeta primers were used in PCR. Assay: immunoSEQ multiplex PCR; the TCRdb copy retains only in-frame clones and omits some. The sample has 150,000 to 200,000 clones, roughly 88% seen once. This CDR3 spans 16 amino acids. Germline values: CDR1 LNHDA, CDR2 SQIVND (reference sequence). V lost 3 bases and J lost 9, with 18 bases in between. The rearrangement joins TRBV19 to TRBJ1-6, with D uncertain. Sequencing was performed on PBMCs. The source of this sequence is a man aged 18 to 29 in good health and CMV-seropositive. DNA of the CDR3: TGTGCCAGTAGTATGGTAAGGGTGACGGGGATTTCACCCCTCCACTTT. Its protein product is CASSMVRVTGISPLHF.